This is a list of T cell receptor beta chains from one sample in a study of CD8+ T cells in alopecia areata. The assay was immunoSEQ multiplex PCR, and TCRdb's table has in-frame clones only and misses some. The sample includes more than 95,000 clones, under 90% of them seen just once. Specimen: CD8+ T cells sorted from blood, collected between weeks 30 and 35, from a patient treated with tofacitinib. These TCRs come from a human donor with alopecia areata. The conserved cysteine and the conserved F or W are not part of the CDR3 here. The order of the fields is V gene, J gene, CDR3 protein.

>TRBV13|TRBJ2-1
ASSHKGSSYNEQF
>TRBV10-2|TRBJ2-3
ASLSGGDTQY
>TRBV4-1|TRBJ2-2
ASSLPLAGDTGELF
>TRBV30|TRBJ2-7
ARKTYPGQGAEEQY
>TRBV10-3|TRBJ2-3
AISERLEWRITDTQY
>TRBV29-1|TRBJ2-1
SVEDSRGALLYEQF
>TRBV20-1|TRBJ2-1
SARVIDEQF
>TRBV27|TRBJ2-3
ASSFGDTQY
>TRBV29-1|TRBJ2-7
SVIKGPYEQY
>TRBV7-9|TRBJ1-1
ASSPQGVNTEAF
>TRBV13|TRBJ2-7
ASSIGTGNSYEQY
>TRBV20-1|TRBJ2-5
SARFSWTQY
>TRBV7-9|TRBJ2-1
ASSFSSSYNEQF
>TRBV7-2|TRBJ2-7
ASSLGTGLDEQY